The 21 T cell receptor beta chains in this list originate from one sample, sequenced in a study of CD8+CD57+ T cells in acquired aplastic anemia. CDR3 and TCR beta VDJ profiling relied on a genomic DNA template. TCRdb ran MiXCR on the reads and lists one entry per CDR3 protein. This repertoire shows about 190,000 distinct CDR3 sequences, approximately 52% found once; its top ten account for roughly 15%. Material: sorted CD4+, CD8+, or CD8+CD57+ T cells (not recorded which) from PBMCs. The receptor source for this set is a human donor in good health, serving as a control.

This chain connects TRBV29-1 to TRBJ1-2; D not resolved. The CDR3 has 12 amino acids. Germline assignment: CDR1 SQVTM and CDR2 ANQGSEA. With 5 bases removed from V and 2 bases from J, the gap between germline ends came to 9 bases. As DNA, the CDR3 is TGCAGCGTTACAGACTTCAACTATGGCTACACCTTC. Translation: CSVTDFNYGYTF.

In its sample, this clonotype was seen once. This sequence joins TRBV7-2 and TRBJ1-1, with D perhaps matching TRBD1 (6 bases). The germline gives CDR1 SGHTA, CDR2 FQGNSA. Trimming left V 5 bases short and J 0 bases short, with 13 bases between. The CDR3 runs 15 residues. Here the CDR3 DNA reads TGTGCCAGCAGCCCCGACAGGACTTTGAACACTGAAGCTTTCTTT. It codes for CASSPDRTLNTEAFF.

This clonotype was recorded many times. This rearrangement joins TRBV4-2 to TRBJ1-1; 7 bases match TRBD1. V gave up 2 bases and J gave up 11 bases; unmatched junction bases: 14. The CDR3 is 15 residues long. Germline assignment: CDR1 LGHNA and CDR2 YNFKEQ. Written as DNA, the CDR3 is TGTGCCAGCAGCCAAACTCTCGACAGGGCCCAGAACGCTTTCTTT. As protein: CASSQTLDRAQNAFF.

The chain is built from TRBV20-1 and TRBJ1-1, with 8 bases that match TRBD1. The germline CDR1 and CDR2 sequences are DFQATT and SNEGSKA (reference sequence). This CDR3 contains 17 residues. Unmatched junction bases numbered 11, after V lost 1 base and J lost 1 base. The CDR3 loop is CSARASLRGTGNTEAFF. The CDR3 region has the DNA TGCAGTGCTAGAGCCTCTCTAAGGGGGACAGGGAACACTGAAGCTTTCTTT.

The chain recombines TRBV29-1 with TRBJ1-1, with D maybe TRBD1 (5 bases). Trimming took 6 bases from V and 2 from J, leaving 16 bases between them. The CDR3 covers 14 residues. CDR1 is SQVTM, CDR2 ANQGSEA, per germline. In DNA, the CDR3 is TGCAGCGTCTCCCATCCGACAGATAACACTGAAGCTTTCTTT. Translating it yields CSVSHPTDNTEAFF.

CDR3 in DNA: TGTGCCAGCAGTGAAGGACTAGGGACACCCGGGTTAGCTCTCCACTTT. Its protein is CASSEGLGTPGLALHF. The gene calls are TRBV2 and TRBJ1-6; weak D call: TRBD1 (6 bases). V was trimmed by 1 base and J by 16 bases, leaving 23 bases between them. Germline-derived CDR1 and CDR2 are SNHLY and FYNNEI. This CDR3 has 16 amino acids.

With respect to this clonotype: One junction end does not reproduce the germline sequence, and a read error may be involved. The chain employs TRBV2 and TRBJ2-3, with no clear D. The CDR3 has 13 residues. Germline CDR1 is SNHLY and CDR2 is FYNNEI. Written as DNA, the CDR3 is TGTGCGAGCAACCCCTTTGGCACAGATACGCCGTATTTT. This sequence encodes CASNPFGTDTPYF. The whole variable domain, filled in from reference TRBV2 and TRBJ2-3, reads EPEVTQTPSHQVTQMGQEVILRCVPISNHLYFYWYRQILGQKVEFLVSFYNNEISEKSEIFDDQFSVERPDGSNFTLKIRSTKLEDSAMYFCASNPFGTDTPYFGPGTRLTVL.

This clonotype was found once. The chain is built from TRBV6-6 and TRBJ2-1, with D hard to call. V was trimmed by 4 bases and J by 0 bases, leaving 10 bases between them. Germline assignment: CDR1 MNHNY and CDR2 SVGAGI (reference sequence). The CDR3 is 15 amino acids. The CDR3 region has the DNA TGTGCCAGCAGTTCCGAACACGGCTCCTACAATGAGCAGTTCTTC. Protein sequence: CASSSEHGSYNEQFF.

Worth noting for this clonotype: This is likely a read error, given that the CDR3 carries no conserved phenylalanine or tryptophan at its end. The chain recombines TRBV7-9 with TRBJ1-2, with D possibly matching TRBD1 (6 bases). The CDR3 is made up of 15 amino acids. V gave up 0 bases and J gave up 2 bases, with 10 bases separating them. The germline CDR1 and CDR2 sequences are SEHNR and FQNEAQ (reference sequence). CDR3 amino acids: CASSLATGQNYGYTL. CDR3 nucleotide sequence: TGTGCCAGCAGCTTAGCTACCGGACAGAACTATGGCTACACCCTC.

V gene TRBV12-3 or TRBV12-4 combines with J gene TRBJ1-5; weak D call: TRBD1 (6 bases). CDR3 size: 15 residues. Trimming removed 3 bases from V and 5 bases from J, with 14 bases in between. CDR3 sequence reads: CASSFLGGAHQPQHF. The CDR3 DNA is TGTGCCAGCAGTTTTCTCGGGGGCGCTCATCAGCCCCAGCATTTT.

The chain couples TRBV25-1 to TRBJ2-1; maybe TRBD1 (6 bases). Germline CDR1 reads MGHDK; CDR2 reads SYGVNS. The CDR3 has 14 amino acids. Deletions cut 1 base from V and 9 bases from J, with 13 bases between. As DNA, the CDR3 is TGTGCCAGCAGTGAATCTGGGGGCTTGGCTGAGCAGTTCTTC. Translation: CASSESGGLAEQFF.

This clonotype was counted many times. The chain couples TRBV6-2 or TRBV6-3 to TRBJ1-5; weak D call: TRBD1 (5 bases). Germline CDR1 reads MNHEY; CDR2 reads SVGEGT. Trimming left V 2 bases short and J 0 bases short, with 8 bases between. This CDR3 is built from 15 residues. CDR3 nucleotide sequence: TGTGCCAGCAGTTACCCGGGACTTAGCAATCAGCCCCAGCATTTT. This translates into CASSYPGLSNQPQHF.

V usage is TRBV29-1 and J usage is TRBJ2-7; D is possibly TRBD2 (5 bases). Germline V lookup: CDR1 SQVTM, CDR2 ANQGSEA. This CDR3 has 12 residues. V lost 7 bases, J lost 2 bases, and 12 bases lay in between. The CDR3 DNA is TGCAGCGCTCGGGGAAACCCCTACGAGCAGTACTTC. The encoded protein is CSARGNPYEQYF.

On this clonotype: A much larger clone differs from this one at a single base, so this may be a read error. The V call is TRBV7-3, the J call TRBJ2-7, with 9 positions matching TRBD1. The CDR3 totals 15 residues. Per germline, CDR1 SGHTA and CDR2 FQGTGA. J gave up 7 bases and V 5 bases, and 12 bases lay outside the gene matches. The CDR3 coding sequence is TGTGCCAGCAGCCAGGGACAGGGCCCCTACAATGAGCAGTACTTC. Its protein is CASSQGQGPYNEQYF.

As for this clonotype: A read error may be the cause here, since a much bigger clone is one base away. The rearrangement links TRBV19 to TRBJ1-2; the D gene is possibly TRBD1 (5 bases). CDR1 and CDR2 from the germline V gene are LNHDA and SQIVND (reference sequence). This CDR3 contains 14 residues. The CDR3 loop reads CACSLTGRSYGYTF. In DNA, the CDR3 is TGTGCCTGTAGTCTCACGGGACGGAGCTATGGCTACACCTTC.

V usage is TRBV19 and J usage is TRBJ1-6, with a tentative D call TRBD1 (6 bases). The CDR3 length is 16 residues. V was pared by 6 bases and J by 9 bases, with 21 bases between. Per the germline V gene, CDR1 is LNHDA and CDR2 is SQIVND (reference sequence). The DNA of the CDR3 is TGTGCCAGTAGACAGGGACCGTATTCCTTCATTTCACCCCTCCACTTT. Protein: CASRQGPYSFISPLHF.

This chain uses TRBV20-1 with TRBJ1-2, with TRBD1 as a possible D gene (6 bases). Germline CDR1 and CDR2: DFQATT and SNEGSKA (reference sequence). Deletions cut 6 bases from V and 5 bases from J, with 19 bases between. The CDR3 has 14 amino acids. The CDR3 region is CSASGTRGDYGYTF. The CDR3 DNA is TGCAGTGCCAGCGGGACAAGGGGGGATTATGGCTACACCTTC.

J is TRBJ2-7 and V is TRBV2; a possible D gene is TRBD1 (6 bases). The CDR3 sequence is 16 residues long. CDR1 SNHLY and CDR2 FYNNEI come from the germline V gene. Deletions cut 3 bases from V and 0 bases from J, with 15 bases between. CDR3 in amino acids: CASSEVGGGASYEQYF. CDR3 bases: TGTGCCAGCAGTGAGGTTGGGGGCGGCGCCTCCTACGAGCAGTACTTC.

A word on this clonotype: A clone one base away is much larger, so this may be a read error. No conserved phenylalanine or tryptophan ends this CDR3, so it is likely a read error. No DNA is shown, since the ends of the CDR3 on it are uncertain; the CDR3 is the one TCRdb lists. The chain is built from TRBV9 and TRBJ1-1; the table's D call, TRBD1, has no DNA check behind it. Germline V gene lookup returns CDR1 SGDLS and CDR2 YYNGEE. With termini counted, the CDR3 has 16 amino acids. CDR3 loop: CASSYGLTGVNTEALS.

The gene calls are TRBV27 and TRBJ2-7, with 9 bases lining up with TRBD1. The CDR3 has 14 residues. V was clipped by 0 bases and J by 5 bases; unmatched bases: 2. From germline, CDR1 is MNHEY and CDR2 SMNVEV (reference sequence). Written as DNA, the CDR3 is TGTGCCAGCAGTTTATCGGGACAGGGCCACGAGCAGTACTTC. Its translation is CASSLSGQGHEQYF.

The rearrangement uses TRBV15 and TRBJ1-3, with D hard to call. The CDR3 consists of 15 residues. Germline assignment: CDR1 LNHNV and CDR2 YYDKDF (reference sequence). V was clipped by 5 bases and J by 0 bases, with 11 bases between them. CDR3 sequence: CATSPRTNSGNTIYF. Here the CDR3 DNA reads TGTGCCACCAGCCCCCGAACAAACTCTGGAAACACCATATATTTT.